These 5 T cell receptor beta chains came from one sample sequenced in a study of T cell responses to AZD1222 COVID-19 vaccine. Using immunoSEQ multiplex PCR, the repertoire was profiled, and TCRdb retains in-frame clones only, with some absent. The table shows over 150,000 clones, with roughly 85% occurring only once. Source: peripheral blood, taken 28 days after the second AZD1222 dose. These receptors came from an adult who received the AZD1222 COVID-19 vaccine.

CDR3 sequence reads: CASGLGQSYGYTF. The CDR3 DNA reads as TGTGCTAGTGGTTTAGGGCAGTCCTATGGCTACACCTTC. This chain connects TRBV12-5 to TRBJ1-2; D ambiguous. The CDR3 runs 13 residues. Germline V gives CDR1 LGHNT, CDR2 FRNRAP. V lost 3 bases and J lost 4, with 9 bases in between.

The CDR3 is CASSPGRPSGNTIYF. As DNA, the CDR3 is TGTGCCAGCTCACCGGGGAGGCCTTCTGGAAACACCATATATTTT. The chain links TRBV18 to TRBJ1-3; no clear D gene. There are 15 residues in the CDR3. V was cut by 3 bases and J by 1 base, with 10 bases left in between. In germline, CDR1 is KGHSH, CDR2 LQKENI.

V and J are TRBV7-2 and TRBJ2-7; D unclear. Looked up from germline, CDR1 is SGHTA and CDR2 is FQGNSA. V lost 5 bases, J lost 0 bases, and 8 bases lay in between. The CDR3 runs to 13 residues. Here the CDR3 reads CASSPPSSYEQYF. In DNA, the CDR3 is TGTGCCAGCAGCCCCCCCTCCTCCTACGAGCAGTACTTC.

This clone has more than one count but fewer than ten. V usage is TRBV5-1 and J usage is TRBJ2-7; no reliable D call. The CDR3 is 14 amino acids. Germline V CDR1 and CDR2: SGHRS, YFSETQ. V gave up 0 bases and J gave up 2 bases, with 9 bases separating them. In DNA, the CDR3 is TGCGCCAGCAGCTTGGGGCACCCACCCTACGAGCAGTACTTC. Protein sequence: CASSLGHPPYEQYF.

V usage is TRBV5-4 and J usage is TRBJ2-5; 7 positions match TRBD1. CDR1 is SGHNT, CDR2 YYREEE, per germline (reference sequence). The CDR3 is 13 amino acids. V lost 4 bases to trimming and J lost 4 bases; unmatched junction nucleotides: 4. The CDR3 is CASSQQGLETQYF. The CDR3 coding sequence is TGTGCCAGCAGCCAACAGGGGTTAGAGACCCAGTACTTC. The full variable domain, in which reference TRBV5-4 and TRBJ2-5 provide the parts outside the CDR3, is ETGVTQSPTHLIKTRGQQVTLRCSSQSGHNTVSWYQQALGQGPQFIFQYYREEENGRGNFPPRFSGLQFPNYSSELNVNALELDDSALYLCASSQQGLETQYFGPGTRLLVL.